These 18 T cell receptor beta chains came from one sample sequenced in a study of T cells in tuberculosis. After thawing and overnight rest, PBMC were stained with GMM-loaded CD1B tetramer, viability dye and anti-CD3 for sorting. The lipid loaded on the CD1B tetramers was C32 glucose monomycolate from Rhodococcus equi. Only in-frame clones appear in the TCRdb table, and some are missing; sequencing was by immunoSEQ multiplex PCR. The table lists nearly 60,000 clones, roughly 87% of them singletons, with less than 25% in the top ten. The source material was CD1b-GMM tetramer-negative cells sorted from PBMCs. The receptors derive from an adult woman with latent tuberculosis.

This chain uses TRBV7-8 with TRBJ2-2; unclear D gene. The V gene's germline CDR1 is SGHVS and CDR2 FQNEAQ. Trimming left V 10 bases short and J 1 base short, with 19 bases between. The CDR3 length is 16 residues. CDR3 sequence reads: CATKSPSGWNTGELFF. CDR3 sequence (DNA): TGTGCCACCAAGAGCCCATCAGGATGGAACACCGGGGAGCTGTTTTTT.

This chain uses TRBV15 with TRBJ2-7; 7 positions agree with TRBD1. The CDR3 length is 14 residues. V dropped 0 bases and J dropped 5; count of bases not matched to a gene: 4. Germline lookup yields CDR1 LNHNV and CDR2 YYDKDF (reference sequence). CDR3: CATSREQGFDEQYF. The CDR3, as DNA: TGTGCCACCAGCAGAGAACAGGGGTTCGACGAGCAGTACTTC.

The chain joins TRBV2 to TRBJ2-7; 10 bases align to TRBD2. J gave up 2 bases and V 1 base, and 11 bases lay outside the gene matches. There are 18 residues in the CDR3. Germline CDR1 is SNHLY and CDR2 is FYNNEI. The CDR3 sequence is CASSEGLAGGPYAYEQYF. The DNA of the CDR3 is TGTGCCAGCAGTGAAGGATTAGCGGGAGGTCCTTATGCCTACGAGCAGTACTTC.

This chain uses TRBV4-1 with TRBJ2-7; D is possibly TRBD2 (7 bases). V lost 1 base and J 3 bases, leaving 10 bases between the germline ends. This CDR3 comprises 14 residues. The germline gives CDR1 MGHRA, CDR2 YSYEKL. Here the CDR3 reads CASSQGGGNYEQYF. CDR3 coding DNA: TGCGCCAGCAGCCAAGGGGGGGGCAACTACGAGCAGTACTTC.

The J gene is TRBJ2-3, the V gene TRBV10-3, with 10 positions matching TRBD2. After removal of 9 bases from V and 5 bases from J, the junction contained 5 bases not matched to a gene. This CDR3 is 13 amino acids long. Germline V gene sequence: CDR1 ENHRY, CDR2 SYGVKD. DNA for the CDR3: TGTGCCATTAAAACTAGCGGGATAGATACGCAGTATTTT. Protein product: CAIKTSGIDTQYF.

The genes are TRBV29-1 and TRBJ1-5; possible D gene TRBD1, 6 bases. Germline-derived CDR1 and CDR2 are SQVTM and ANQGSEA. Trimming removed 2 bases from V and 5 bases from J, with 19 bases in between. The CDR3 contains 16 residues. CDR3 sequence (DNA): TGCAGCGTTGAAAACAGGGATTTAGTTTCCGATCAGCCCCAGCATTTT. As protein: CSVENRDLVSDQPQHF.

V and J are TRBV6-4 and TRBJ1-2, with 9 bases lining up with TRBD1. Trimming removed 2 bases from V and 4 bases from J; junction bases left unmatched: 8. Germline assignment: CDR1 MRHNA and CDR2 SNTAGT. The CDR3 totals 16 residues. The CDR3 spells CASSDQGQGGLYGYTF. CDR3 in DNA: TGTGCCAGCAGTGACCAGGGACAGGGAGGACTCTATGGCTACACCTTC.

This chain uses TRBV18 with TRBJ2-7; D uncertain. This CDR3 is built from 12 residues. The germline gives CDR1 KGHSH, CDR2 LQKENI. V shed 3 bases and J shed 2 bases, with 5 bases lying between them. CDR3 sequence: CASSPDTYEQYF. The CDR3, as DNA: TGTGCCAGCTCACCTGACACCTACGAGCAGTACTTC.

The V gene is TRBV6-5, the J gene TRBJ2-3, with a tentative D call TRBD1 (6 bases). The CDR3 sequence is 14 residues long. The V gene lost 6 bases and the J gene lost 2 bases, with 12 bases spanning the gap. The germline V gene encodes CDR1 MNHEY and CDR2 SVGAGI. The CDR3 DNA reads TGTGCCAGCAGAGAAACAGGGTACACAGATACGCAGTATTTT. Translated: CASRETGYTDTQYF.

In this sample, this clone turned up a few times. V gene TRBV6-1 combines with J gene TRBJ1-2; TRBD1 agrees at 8 bases. Per germline, CDR1 MNHNS and CDR2 SASEGT. This CDR3 has 16 amino acids. After removal of 2 bases from V and 3 bases from J, the junction contained 8 bases not matched to a gene. The CDR3 here is CASSESGTGPDYGYTF. The CDR3 DNA follows: TGTGCCAGCAGTGAAAGTGGGACAGGCCCTGACTATGGCTACACCTTC.

The sample holds one count of this clone. The chain joins TRBV6-5 to TRBJ2-7, with TRBD2 matching 12 bases. The V gene end was trimmed by 6 bases and the J gene end by 2 bases; junction bases not matched to a gene: 2. The germline V gene encodes CDR1 MNHEY and CDR2 SVGAGI. The CDR3 has 14 residues. CDR3 bases: TGTGCCAGCAGGAGGACTAGCGGGACCTACGAGCAGTACTTC. This encodes CASRRTSGTYEQYF.

The chain couples TRBV7-9 to TRBJ2-7; 9 positions match TRBD1. The V gene end was trimmed by 6 bases and the J gene end by 4 bases; junction bases not matched to a gene: 4. This CDR3 contains 13 residues. Germline V lookup: CDR1 SEHNR, CDR2 FQNEAQ (reference sequence). The CDR3 reads CASRPGTGYEQYF. CDR3 in DNA: TGTGCCAGCAGACCCGGGACAGGGTACGAGCAGTACTTC. The entire variable domain, with the rest obtained from reference TRBV7-9 and TRBJ2-7, is as follows: DTGVSQNPRHKITKRGQNVTFRCDPISEHNRLYWYRQTLGQGPEFLTYFQNEAQLEKSRLLSDRFSAERPKGSFSTLEIQRTEQGDSAMYLCASRPGTGYEQYFGPGTRLTVT.

CDR3 DNA sequence: TGTGCCAGCAGCTTGGCGTACGGACAGGGGTTGAACACTGAAGCTTTCTTT. This translates into CASSLAYGQGLNTEAFF. The chain couples TRBV5-8 to TRBJ1-1; 9 bases line up with TRBD1. The length of the CDR3 is 17 residues. J lost 0 bases, V lost 0 bases, and 6 bases had no gene match. Germline CDR1 is SGHTS and CDR2 is YDEGEE.

This clone has a handful of counts. This CDR3 is CASSLGIGYEQYF. For the CDR3, the DNA is TGTGCCAGCAGCTTAGGCATCGGCTACGAGCAGTACTTC. The chain couples TRBV7-9 to TRBJ2-7, with D uncertain. Germline V gene sequence: CDR1 SEHNR, CDR2 FQNEAQ (reference sequence). This CDR3 spans 13 amino acids. V lost 1 base and J lost 3, with 7 bases in between.

The chain couples TRBV6-1 to TRBJ2-7; TRBD1 agrees at 7 bases. After removal of 2 bases from V and 3 bases from J, the junction contained 4 bases not matched to a gene. CDR3 length: 14 residues. Germline lookup yields CDR1 MNHNS and CDR2 SASEGT. Here the CDR3 reads CASSERQGVYEQYF. For the CDR3, the DNA is TGTGCCAGCAGTGAAAGGCAGGGGGTCTACGAGCAGTACTTC.

J is TRBJ1-4 and V is TRBV30; 7 bases are a match to TRBD1. V was clipped by 3 bases and J by 4 bases; unmatched bases: 5. CDR3 length equals 14 residues. Germline V gene lookup returns CDR1 GTSNPN and CDR2 SVGIG (reference sequence). The CDR3 bases are TGTGCCTGGAGGACCGGGACAGTTAATGAAAAACTGTTTTTT. Translating it yields CAWRTGTVNEKLFF.

CDR3 region: CASSQERQGNTEAFF. CDR3 in DNA: TGTGCCAGCAGCCAGGAAAGACAGGGGAACACTGAAGCTTTCTTT. The chain joins TRBV4-2 to TRBJ1-1, with TRBD1 identical over 7 bases. In germline, CDR1 is LGHNA, CDR2 YNFKEQ. The CDR3 extends over 15 amino acids. Trimming at V came to 3 bases and at J to 1 base, leaving 5 bases not matched to a gene.

The V gene is TRBV29-1, the J gene TRBJ1-1, with D hard to call. V lost 7 bases to trimming and J lost 1 base, with 13 bases between them. Germline V lookup: CDR1 SQVTM, CDR2 ANQGSEA. This CDR3 has 13 amino acids. The CDR3 DNA reads TGCAGCGCCGAGGGCCAGACGAACACTGAAGCTTTCTTT. As protein: CSAEGQTNTEAFF.